These 22 T cell receptor beta chains were all obtained from the same sample, sequenced in a study of cytomegalovirus exposure and HLA in healthy donors. PCR primers comprised 60 Vbeta and 13 Jbeta primers. The table came from immunoSEQ multiplex PCR; TCRdb's copy has only in-frame clones and leaves some out. The sample records about 150,000 clones, approximately 80% being singletons. The material sequenced was PBMCs. All receptors come from a man in his forties or fifties in good health and CMV-seropositive.

Only a few counts were recorded for this clone. The chain combines TRBV7-6 with TRBJ2-7; perhaps TRBD2 as D (7 bases). The CDR3 extends over 15 amino acids. Trimming stripped 1 base from V and 3 bases from J, with 13 bases between. Per germline, CDR1 SGHVS and CDR2 FNYEAQ. The CDR3 loop reads CASSLEGGGNYEQYF. The CDR3 DNA sequence: TGTGCCAGCAGCTTAGAAGGGGGGGGGAACTACGAGCAGTACTTC.

This sequence joins TRBV7-2 and TRBJ1-2, with D unresolved. Germline CDR1 SGHTA, CDR2 FQGNSA. The CDR3 loop spans 13 amino acids. V lost 1 base to trimming and J lost 2 bases, with 5 bases between them. The CDR3 DNA sequence: TGTGCCAGCAGCTTAGACATCAACTATGGCTACACCTTC. It is translated as CASSLDINYGYTF.

The chain uses TRBV10-2 and TRBJ2-3; the match to TRBD2 covers 9 bases. Trimming took 1 base from V and 5 from J; bases not matched to a gene: 7. The CDR3 is 16 amino acids. CDR1 is WSHSY, CDR2 SAAADI, per germline. The CDR3 sequence: CASSEYRREGRDTQYF. The CDR3 DNA reads as TGCGCCAGCAGTGAGTACCGGCGGGAGGGAAGAGATACGCAGTATTTT.

This chain joins TRBV28 and TRBJ2-7, with no clear D. The CDR3 is 15 residues long. Germline V gene sequence: CDR1 MDHEN, CDR2 SYDVKM. V was shortened by 6 bases and J by 3 bases, with 18 bases between the two germline ends. In DNA form, the CDR3 reads TGTGCCAGCAGCCTCGCCGATGGGCACCACTACGAGCAGTACTTC. Protein product: CASSLADGHHYEQYF. Based on the CDR3 plus reference TRBV28 and TRBJ2-7, the full variable domain is DVKVTQSSRYLVKRTGEKVFLECVQDMDHENMFWYRQDPGLGLRLIYFSYDVKMKEKGDIPEGYSVSREKKERFSLILESASTNQTSMYLCASSLADGHHYEQYFGPGTRLTVT.

The J gene is TRBJ2-1, the V gene TRBV29-1, with 8 positions matching TRBD1. Germline CDR1 SQVTM, CDR2 ANQGSEA. J gave up 6 bases and V 6 bases, and 7 bases lay outside the gene matches. CDR3 length: 13 amino acids. In DNA form, the CDR3 reads TGCAGCGTGCGGACAGGGTATGTCAATGAGCAGTTCTTC. The encoded protein is CSVRTGYVNEQFF.

This rearrangement joins TRBV2 to TRBJ2-3; no reliable D call. Germline V lookup: CDR1 SNHLY, CDR2 FYNNEI. The CDR3 spans 13 residues. The V gene lost 4 bases and the J gene lost 2 bases, with 7 bases spanning the gap. CDR3 region: CASSGSNTDTQYF. CDR3 DNA sequence: TGTGCCAGCAGTGGGAGTAACACAGATACGCAGTATTTT.

This chain connects TRBV7-3 to TRBJ1-6; 7 bases line up with TRBD1. CDR3 size: 14 residues. V was pared by 5 bases and J by 6 bases, with 4 bases of the junction left unmatched. Germline V CDR1 and CDR2: SGHTA, FQGTGA. The chain's CDR3 is CASSPGTANSPLHF. DNA of the CDR3: TGTGCCAGCAGCCCCGGGACAGCTAATTCACCCCTCCACTTT.

The rearrangement uses TRBV29-1 and TRBJ2-5; TRBD2 aligns across 8 bases. Trimming took 4 bases from V and 2 from J; bases not matched to a gene: 6. The germline gives CDR1 SQVTM, CDR2 ANQGSEA. CDR3 length: 14 residues. CDR3 DNA sequence: TGCAGCGTTGTCGCGACTAGCGAGCAAGAGACCCAGTACTTC. It is translated as CSVVATSEQETQYF.

A few counts support this clone. At the DNA level, this CDR3 is encoded by other sequences in the same sample as well. This sequence joins TRBV9 and TRBJ2-1, with a weak D call TRBD2 (6 bases). Germline CDR1 is SGDLS and CDR2 is YYNGEE. V dropped 0 bases and J dropped 3 bases, with 10 bases sitting between them. The CDR3 has 15 residues. The CDR3 region has the DNA TGTGCCAGCAGCGTAGCAGGAGCGGGCTACAATGAGCAGTTCTTC. Protein: CASSVAGAGYNEQFF.

The V gene is TRBV6-1, the J gene TRBJ1-2; tentative D call: TRBD1 (6 bases). Germline V gene sequence: CDR1 MNHNS, CDR2 SASEGT. V shed 2 bases and J shed 7 bases, with 17 bases lying between them. This CDR3 is 15 amino acids long. The DNA for the CDR3 is TGTGCCAGCAGTGAACAGGTGGACAGCTTCAGTGGCTACACCTTC. It specifies CASSEQVDSFSGYTF.

The chain couples TRBV19 to TRBJ1-5; TRBD1 agrees at 10 bases. CDR3 length equals 15 residues. Per the germline V gene, CDR1 is LNHDA and CDR2 is SQIVND (reference sequence). The V gene end was trimmed by 2 bases and the J gene end by 7 bases; junction bases not matched to a gene: 5. CDR3 DNA sequence: TGTGCCAGTAGTATAAAGACAGGGGGCGGGCAGCCCCAGCATTTT. Translated, it gives CASSIKTGGGQPQHF. Full variable domain (outside the CDR3, taken from reference TRBV19 and TRBJ1-5): DGGITQSPKYLFRKEGQNVTLSCEQNLNHDAMYWYRQDPGQGLRLIYYSQIVNDFQKGDIAEGYSVSREKKESFPLTVTSAQKNPTAFYLCASSIKTGGGQPQHFGDGTRLSIL.

V gene TRBV4-3 combines with J gene TRBJ2-3; no firm D call. V was shortened by 0 bases and J by 0 bases, with 7 bases between the two germline ends. The germline gives CDR1 LGHNA, CDR2 YSLEER. The CDR3 has 15 amino acids. The CDR3 sequence: CASSQDIKSTDTQYF. CDR3 in DNA: TGCGCCAGCAGCCAAGATATTAAAAGCACAGATACGCAGTATTTT.

The V call is TRBV28, the J call TRBJ1-4; D unresolved. The length of the CDR3 is 16 residues. Trimming stripped 5 bases from V and 3 bases from J, with 16 bases between. Germline lookup yields CDR1 MDHEN and CDR2 SYDVKM. The CDR3: CASSPGSGGPNEKLFF. The CDR3 DNA reads as TGTGCCAGCAGTCCCGGATCGGGAGGGCCTAATGAAAAACTGTTTTTT.

The chain is built from TRBV5-4 and TRBJ2-1, with TRBD2 matching 9 bases. The CDR3 spans 15 residues. The V gene's germline CDR1 is SGHNT and CDR2 YYREEE (reference sequence). The junction had 4 bases not matched to a gene; V was cut back by 0 bases and J by 6 bases. CDR3 region: CASSLEAGGVNEQFF. For the CDR3, the DNA is TGTGCCAGCAGCTTGGAGGCGGGAGGGGTCAATGAGCAGTTCTTC.

J is TRBJ2-1 and V is TRBV19; 8 nucleotides agree with TRBD2. Germline-derived CDR1 and CDR2 are LNHDA and SQIVND (reference sequence). The CDR3 loop spans 16 amino acids. V shed 9 bases, J shed 0 bases, and the junction held 10 bases outside the gene matches. This CDR3 is CASGRAVGSSYNEQFF. CDR3 nucleotides: TGTGCCAGCGGGAGGGCCGTTGGAAGCTCCTACAATGAGCAGTTCTTC. Looking up the rest from reference TRBV19 and TRBJ2-1 gives the full variable domain: DGGITQSPKYLFRKEGQNVTLSCEQNLNHDAMYWYRQDPGQGLRLIYYSQIVNDFQKGDIAEGYSVSREKKESFPLTVTSAQKNPTAFYLCASGRAVGSSYNEQFFGPGTRLTVL.

This clone appeared a single time. The gene calls are TRBV5-1 and TRBJ2-1; 10 bases map to TRBD1. Germline CDR1 and CDR2: SGHRS and YFSETQ. The CDR3 has 14 residues. The ends lost 2 bases at V and 12 bases at J; junction bases unmatched: 8. CDR3 protein: CASSFPGQGLGQFF. Here the CDR3 DNA reads TGCGCCAGCAGCTTTCCGGGACAGGGGCTCGGGCAGTTCTTC.

This clone came up a few times. V and J are TRBV19 and TRBJ2-7, with D maybe TRBD2 (5 bases). The CDR3 runs to 15 residues. Germline CDR1 LNHDA, CDR2 SQIVND (reference sequence). Trimming shortened V by 5 bases and J by 7 bases, and 21 bases separated the two germline ends. For the CDR3, the DNA is TGTGCCAGTAGTGCCGACTCAGCGGCAGTTTGGGAGCAGTACTTC. Protein product: CASSADSAAVWEQYF.

The chain uses TRBV2 and TRBJ1-3, with D possibly TRBD1 on 5 matching bases. V was trimmed by 3 bases and J by 0 bases, leaving 9 bases between them. Germline CDR1 and CDR2: SNHLY and FYNNEI. The CDR3 is 15 residues long. CDR3 sequence: CASSDQGSSGNTIYF. The CDR3 DNA sequence: TGTGCCAGCAGTGATCAGGGTAGCTCTGGAAACACCATATATTTT.

Here the CDR3 reads CASRGQGSYNSPLHF. The CDR3 DNA follows: TGTGCCAGCAGGGGACAGGGCTCCTATAATTCACCCCTCCACTTT. V usage is TRBV27 and J usage is TRBJ1-6, with 9 bases aligning to TRBD1. Germline V gene lookup returns CDR1 MNHEY and CDR2 SMNVEV (reference sequence). The CDR3 consists of 15 residues. J lost 0 bases, V lost 6 bases, and 0 bases had no gene match.

J is TRBJ2-2 and V is TRBV6-6, with D perhaps matching TRBD2 (6 bases). With 6 bases removed from V and 6 bases from J, the gap between germline ends came to 8 bases. The germline gives CDR1 MNHNY, CDR2 SVGAGI (reference sequence). The CDR3 totals 12 residues. CDR3 bases: TGTGCCAGCAGGTCGGGGGCCGGGGAGCTGTTTTTT. Translated: CASRSGAGELFF.

The chain couples TRBV11-1 to TRBJ2-7; possibly TRBD1 for D (6 bases). Trimming pared 3 bases from V and 0 bases from J, leaving 9 bases between. The germline V gene has CDR1 SGHAT and CDR2 FQDESV (reference sequence). CDR3 length equals 14 residues. DNA for the CDR3: TGTGCCAGCAGCTTTCGGGACACCTCCTACGAGCAGTACTTC. Encoded protein: CASSFRDTSYEQYF. The whole variable domain, filled in from reference TRBV11-1 and TRBJ2-7, reads EAEVAQSPRYKITEKSQAVAFWCDPISGHATLYWYRQILGQGPELLVQFQDESVVDDSQLPKDRFSAERLKGVDSTLKIQPAELGDSAMYLCASSFRDTSYEQYFGPGTRLTVT.

The chain couples TRBV28 to TRBJ1-4; 9 bases fit TRBD1. The CDR3 loop spans 16 amino acids. From germline, CDR1 is MDHEN and CDR2 SYDVKM. Trimming took 2 bases from V and 0 from J; bases not matched to a gene: 1. CDR3 sequence reads: CASSLDRGATNEKLFF. CDR3 DNA sequence: TGTGCCAGCAGTTTAGACAGGGGGGCAACTAATGAAAAACTGTTTTTT.